Presented here are 20 T cell receptor beta chains from one specimen sequenced in a study of blood T cell repertoires in COVID-19. Produced via immunoSEQ multiplex PCR; TCRdb's table is partial and in-frame only. The sample comprises over 200,000 clones, 92% of which are singletons, and around 1.2% rests with the top ten. The sample comprised peripheral blood. These receptors were collected from a man under 40 with acute or convalescent COVID-19.

The chain combines TRBV6-5 with TRBJ1-6, with 8 bases matching TRBD1. The V gene's germline CDR1 is MNHEY and CDR2 SVGAGI. The CDR3 runs to 14 residues. After removal of 6 bases from V and 9 bases from J, the junction contained 7 bases not matched to a gene. This CDR3 reads CASRLDRAGSPLHF. Here the CDR3 DNA reads TGTGCCAGCAGACTGGACAGGGCCGGTTCACCCCTCCACTTT.

The chain combines TRBV2 with TRBJ1-2; unclear D gene. Germline V CDR1 and CDR2: SNHLY, FYNNEI. The CDR3 length is 15 residues. V lost 4 bases and J 6 bases, leaving 18 bases between the germline ends. CDR3 residues: CASSVEGLRTHGYTF. CDR3 in DNA: TGTGCCAGCAGTGTCGAGGGTTTAAGAACCCATGGCTACACCTTC.

The chain is built from TRBV27 and TRBJ1-5; a weak D match, TRBD1 (6 bases). Trimming cost V 5 bases and J 4 bases, with 15 bases left between them. CDR1 is MNHEY, CDR2 SMNVEV, per germline (reference sequence). CDR3 length equals 15 residues. CDR3 nucleotides: TGTGCCAGCAGTCGGGACACCCCCTGGAATCAGCCCCAGCATTTT. It is translated as CASSRDTPWNQPQHF.

The table lists this clone with a count of one. In nucleotides, the CDR3 is TGTGCCAGCAGCGTAGCTACGGGGTCTCAAGAGACCCAGTACTTC. It specifies CASSVATGSQETQYF. The chain recombines TRBV9 with TRBJ2-5; tentatively, D is TRBD2 (5 bases). The CDR3 totals 15 residues. From germline, CDR1 is SGDLS and CDR2 YYNGEE. Trimming shortened V by 0 bases and J by 2 bases, and 11 bases separated the two germline ends.

The rearrangement links TRBV28 to TRBJ1-2; TRBD1 agrees at 9 bases. The CDR3 loop spans 13 amino acids. The J segment lost 5 bases and the V segment lost 6 bases, leaving 4 bases of the junction unmatched. Germline CDR1 and CDR2: MDHEN and SYDVKM. In nucleotides, the CDR3 is TGTGCCAGCAGCCGGGACAGGGTATATGGCTACACCTTC. Encoded protein: CASSRDRVYGYTF.

This clone was found a few times. The rearrangement joins TRBV28 to TRBJ2-4; TRBD1 matches 8 bases. Germline CDR1 MDHEN, CDR2 SYDVKM. This CDR3 region has 14 residues. V gave up 6 bases and J gave up 1 base; unmatched junction bases: 2. The CDR3 DNA reads TGTGCCAGCAGGACAGGGGTTGCCAAAAACATTCAGTACTTC. This translates into CASRTGVAKNIQYF. Looking up the rest from reference TRBV28 and TRBJ2-4 gives the full variable domain: DVKVTQSSRYLVKRTGEKVFLECVQDMDHENMFWYRQDPGLGLRLIYFSYDVKMKEKGDIPEGYSVSREKKERFSLILESASTNQTSMYLCASRTGVAKNIQYFGAGTRLSVL.

The chain employs TRBV30 and TRBJ1-2, with TRBD1 as a possible D gene (5 bases). CDR3 length: 13 amino acids. The V end was cut by 8 bases, the J end by 0 bases, with 13 bases between. Germline CDR1 reads GTSNPN; CDR2 reads SVGIG (reference sequence). The CDR3 sequence: CAGTRGANYGYTF. The CDR3 DNA reads TGTGCCGGGACCCGAGGTGCTAACTATGGCTACACCTTC.

The chain is built from TRBV6-5 and TRBJ2-7; D is perhaps TRBD1 (6 bases). Per the germline V gene, CDR1 is MNHEY and CDR2 is SVGAGI. V was cut by 6 bases and J by 0 bases, with 12 bases left in between. The CDR3 length is 14 residues. CDR3 bases: TGTGCCAGCAGGACTCGGACAGCCTCCTACGAGCAGTACTTC. Amino acids: CASRTRTASYEQYF.

The rearrangement uses TRBV4-1 and TRBJ1-6, with 8 positions matching TRBD1. V shed 10 bases, J shed 12 bases, and the junction held 14 bases outside the gene matches. Germline V gives CDR1 MGHRA, CDR2 YSYEKL. The length of the CDR3 is 14 residues. The chain's CDR3 is CATKTLGQGQPLHF. The DNA for the CDR3 is TGCGCCACCAAGACACTCGGACAGGGACAACCCCTCCACTTT.

The chain has TRBV5-6 and TRBJ2-2; tentatively, D is TRBD1 (6 bases). Germline values: CDR1 SGHDT, CDR2 YYEEEE. This CDR3 contains 15 residues. The V end lost 2 bases, the J end lost 4 bases, and 12 bases lay between the germline ends. CDR3 residues: CASSFQGLVTGELFF. The CDR3 DNA reads TGTGCCAGCAGCTTTCAGGGGCTTGTCACCGGGGAGCTGTTTTTT.

This clone was counted between two and nine times. The chain couples TRBV6-5 to TRBJ1-1, with TRBD1 identical over 8 bases. From germline, CDR1 is MNHEY and CDR2 SVGAGI. V trimming: 6 bases; J trimming: 3 bases; junction bases outside the gene matches: 3. The CDR3 is 13 residues long. Here the CDR3 DNA reads TGTGCCAGCAGGCAGACAGGGGACACTGAAGCTTTCTTT. Encoded protein: CASRQTGDTEAFF.

This clone was seen a single time. The genes are TRBV7-3 and TRBJ1-2, with 7 positions matching TRBD1. V was clipped by 6 bases and J by 7 bases; unmatched bases: 11. Germline CDR1 and CDR2: SGHTA and FQGTGA. The CDR3 spans 14 residues. CDR3 bases: TGTGCCAGCAGACTTGCAGGGGACAGAGGTGGCTACACCTTC. Residues: CASRLAGDRGGYTF. Complete variable domain (other parts from reference TRBV7-3 and TRBJ1-2): GAGVSQTPSNKVTEKGKYVELRCDPISGHTALYWYRQSLGQGPEFLIYFQGTGAADDSGLPNDRFFAVRPEGSVSTLKIQRTERGDSAVYLCASRLAGDRGGYTFGSGTRLTVV.

The genes are TRBV27 and TRBJ2-7; a weak D match, TRBD1 (6 bases). Trimming removed 2 bases from V and 2 bases from J, with 10 bases in between. Germline CDR1 and CDR2: MNHEY and SMNVEV (reference sequence). This CDR3 is built from 14 residues. This CDR3 is CASSLKGGTYEQYF. In nucleotides, the CDR3 is TGTGCCAGCAGTTTAAAAGGGGGAACCTACGAGCAGTACTTC.

This sequence joins TRBV27 and TRBJ2-3, with D possibly matching TRBD1 (6 bases). Germline-derived CDR1 and CDR2 are MNHEY and SMNVEV (reference sequence). The CDR3 sequence is 16 residues long. Trimming stripped 5 bases from V and 5 bases from J, with 20 bases between. The CDR3: CASSTAYRGSKDTQYF. CDR3 DNA: TGTGCCAGCAGTACCGCTTATAGGGGGTCAAAAGATACGCAGTATTTT.

J is TRBJ2-1 and V is TRBV4-1; TRBD1 might be the D (5 bases). Germline values: CDR1 MGHRA, CDR2 YSYEKL. The CDR3 loop spans 15 amino acids. V lost 1 base, J lost 5 bases, and 12 bases lay in between. Here the CDR3 DNA reads TGCGCCAGCAGCCAAGTAGGGGTTGAGGACAATGAGCAGTTCTTC. Its translation is CASSQVGVEDNEQFF.

The gene calls are TRBV7-6 and TRBJ1-6, with 8 bases that match TRBD1. The CDR3 has 19 residues. V gave up 3 bases and J gave up 7 bases; unmatched junction bases: 17. Germline CDR1 and CDR2: SGHVS and FNYEAQ. For the CDR3, the DNA is TGTGCCAGCAGCTTGTCCCAAAACCGACAGGGGAATCGAAATTCACCCCTCCACTTT. Protein: CASSLSQNRQGNRNSPLHF.

The V and J genes are TRBV11-3 and TRBJ2-1, with TRBD2 matching 7 bases. Germline CDR1 SGHNT, CDR2 YENEEA. The CDR3 is 15 residues long. J was trimmed by 5 bases and V by 3 bases; bases with no gene match: 7. The CDR3 DNA follows: TGTGCCAGCAGCTTTGGCGGGACTAAGAACAATGAGCAGTTCTTC. Translated, it gives CASSFGGTKNNEQFF.

V is TRBV13 and J is TRBJ2-5; 10 positions agree with TRBD2. Trimming at V came to 2 bases and at J to 4 bases, leaving 4 bases not matched to a gene. This CDR3 is built from 15 residues. CDR1 is PRHDT and CDR2 is FYEKMQ in the germline V gene (reference sequence). CDR3 DNA: TGTGCCAGCAGCTTAAGCGGGGGGGATCTAGAGACCCAGTACTTC. Amino acids: CASSLSGGDLETQYF.

This rearrangement joins TRBV28 to TRBJ2-7; no clear D. Deletions cut 5 bases from V and 2 bases from J, with 16 bases between. This CDR3 has 15 residues. Germline lookup yields CDR1 MDHEN and CDR2 SYDVKM. The DNA for the CDR3 is TGTGCCAGCAGTCTCCCCTTGAGGTTAACCTACGAGCAGTACTTC. It yields the protein CASSLPLRLTYEQYF.

J is TRBJ1-1 and V is TRBV27; 11 nucleotides align to TRBD1. The V gene's germline CDR1 is MNHEY and CDR2 SMNVEV (reference sequence). CDR3 length: 17 amino acids. V shed 1 base and J 5 bases; nucleotides not matched to a gene: 9. The CDR3 nucleotides read TGTGCCAGCAGTTTATATCCCCCGGACAGGGGGCGAACTGAAGCTTTCTTT. Amino acid sequence: CASSLYPPDRGRTEAFF.